This T cell receptor (beta chain) derives from a study of graft-versus-host responses after intestinal transplantation. Looking at the study overall: In this cohort, recipients had multivisceral, liver-intestinal, or isolated intestinal transplants. All recipients were given anti-thymocyte globulin induction, and tacrolimus and steroids were then administered for three to four years. Regarding the study as a whole: Among recipient marrow samples, GvH clones were found; some appeared first in ileum or blood. The presence of high graft-versus-host to host-versus-graft clonal ratios in allografts characterized patients with graft-donor T cell macrochimerism.

A note on this clone: Its specificity is unknown.

TCRdb's table, derived via immunoSEQ multiplex PCR, lists solely in-frame clones and lacks some. The data show about 150,000 clones, with approximately 91% seen just once and about 0.18% held by the top ten. CDR1 and CDR2 (germline): MGHRA, YSYEKL. CDR3 size: 15 residues. The V end lost 1 base, the J end lost 6 bases, and 13 bases lay between the germline ends. The sample was unstimulated CD4+ T cells sorted from spleen or lymph node cells, taken before intestinal transplant. This chain joins TRBV4-1 and TRBJ1-5; no definite D call. This sequence was found in a human donor who received an intestinal transplant. The CDR3 sequence: CASSQGGGYGQPQHF. The CDR3 coding sequence is TGCGCCAGCAGCCAAGGTGGAGGGTATGGTCAGCCCCAGCATTTT.